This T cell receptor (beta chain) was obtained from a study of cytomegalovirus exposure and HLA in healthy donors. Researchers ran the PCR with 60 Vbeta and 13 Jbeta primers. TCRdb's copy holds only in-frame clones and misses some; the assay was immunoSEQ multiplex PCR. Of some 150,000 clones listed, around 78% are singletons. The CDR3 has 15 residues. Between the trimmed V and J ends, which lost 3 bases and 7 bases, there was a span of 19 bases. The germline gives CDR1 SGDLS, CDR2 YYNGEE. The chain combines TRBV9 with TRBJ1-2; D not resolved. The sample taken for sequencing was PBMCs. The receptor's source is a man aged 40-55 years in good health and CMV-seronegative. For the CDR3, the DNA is TGTGCCAGCAGCGCTTTAACTATAACTCCGGGTGGCTACACCTTC. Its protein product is CASSALTITPGGYTF.